The source of this TCR beta chain is a study of T cells in Graves' hyperthyroidism and ophthalmopathy. Study findings and constraints: Most thyroid clonotypes expanded above 0.001 were also detected in blood. Model output signaled ophthalmopathy a median roughly 6.1 months ahead of onset.

Lactation, pregnancy, other autoimmune disease or uncontrolled infection excluded patients. Source material for PBMCs was more than 7.5 ml fresh peripheral blood. The length of the CDR3 is 13 residues. CDR1 and CDR2 (germline): SNHLY, FYNNEI. Trimming stripped 6 bases from V and 6 bases from J, with 11 bases between. This clonotype was seen many times. Antigen specificity is unknown. The CDR3 regions of TCR beta were amplified from RNA transcripts. TCR CDR3 regions were first amplified by RT-PCR with HTBI primers. TCRdb processed the multiplex PCR reads anew with MiXCR; each CDR3 protein has one entry. The sample records about 520,000 distinct CDR3 sequences, more than 20% being singletons.

J is TRBJ2-2 and V is TRBV2, with a possible D match to TRBD2 (5 bases). This receptor was taken from a man aged 18-30 years with Graves' hyperthyroidism. The sequenced sample was blood. This CDR3 reads CASSETSAGELFF. Written as DNA, the CDR3 is TGTGCCAGCAGCGAAACTAGTGCCGGGGAGCTGTTTTTT.